The 14 T cell receptor beta chains below all came from one sample that was sequenced in a study of blood T cell repertoires in COVID-19. Assay: immunoSEQ multiplex PCR; the TCRdb copy retains only in-frame clones and omits some. This sample yields over 85,000 clones, of which approximately 86% are seen a single time; less than 9% belongs to the top ten. Sequencing was performed on peripheral blood. Every receptor here comes from a man aged 55 to 70 with acute or convalescent COVID-19.

This chain joins TRBV6-2 or TRBV6-3 and TRBJ2-5; 12 bases line up with TRBD2. This CDR3 spans 17 amino acids. Trimming took 2 bases from V and 9 from J; bases not matched to a gene: 13. Germline assignment: CDR1 MNHEY and CDR2 SVGEGT. CDR3 protein: CASSYGTSGRHQRAQYF. The CDR3 nucleotides are TGTGCCAGCAGTTACGGGACTAGCGGGCGACACCAGCGGGCCCAGTACTTC.

This chain joins TRBV12-3 or TRBV12-4 and TRBJ1-3, with D hard to call. CDR3 size: 11 residues. The germline V and J ends were trimmed by 6 bases and 4 bases, with 4 bases remaining between them. The CDR3 DNA reads as TGTGCCAGCAGCCCGGGAAACACCATATATTTT. This translates into CASSPGNTIYF.

This clone was observed many times. V and J are TRBV5-1 and TRBJ1-1; D unclear. Germline loops: CDR1 SGHRS, CDR2 YFSETQ. Trimming took off 1 base at V and 0 bases at J, with 22 bases between the two ends. CDR3 length: 19 amino acids. The CDR3 is CASSLKGSPVEGMNTEAFF. CDR3 DNA: TGCGCCAGCAGCTTGAAAGGCAGTCCCGTAGAGGGCATGAACACTGAAGCTTTCTTT. The entire variable domain, with the rest obtained from reference TRBV5-1 and TRBJ1-1, is as follows: KAGVTQTPRYLIKTRGQQVTLSCSPISGHRSVSWYQQTPGQGLQFLFEYFSETQRNKGNFPGRFSGRQFSNSRSEMNVSTLELGDSALYLCASSLKGSPVEGMNTEAFFGQGTRLTVV.

The CDR3 protein is CASSIVGAGYGYTF. For the CDR3, the DNA is TGTGCCAGTAGTATAGTGGGGGCCGGCTATGGCTACACCTTC. The chain recombines TRBV19 with TRBJ1-2; perhaps TRBD1 as D (6 bases). Trimming removed 1 base from V and 4 bases from J, with 10 bases in between. This CDR3 has 14 amino acids. CDR1 is LNHDA and CDR2 is SQIVND in the germline V gene (reference sequence).

The CDR3 DNA is TGCAGCGTGGCCCGGGACAGTAATGAAAAACTGTTTTTT. Its translation: CSVARDSNEKLFF. The genes are TRBV29-1 and TRBJ1-4; the match to TRBD1 covers 7 bases. The V segment lost 6 bases and the J segment 4 bases; nucleotides outside the gene matches: 5. In germline, CDR1 is SQVTM, CDR2 ANQGSEA. The CDR3 totals 13 residues. The whole variable domain, filled in from reference TRBV29-1 and TRBJ1-4, reads SAVISQKPSRDICQRGTSLTIQCQVDSQVTMMFWYRQQPGQSLTLIATANQGSEATYESGFVIDKFPISRPNLTFSTLTVSNMSPEDSSIYLCSVARDSNEKLFFGSGTQLSVL.

V gene TRBV5-1 combines with J gene TRBJ2-7, with D possibly matching TRBD1 (6 bases). V lost 3 bases and J 6 bases, leaving 16 bases between the germline ends. This CDR3 is 14 amino acids long. Germline loops: CDR1 SGHRS, CDR2 YFSETQ. The CDR3 sequence: CASSSQGSIAEQYF. The CDR3, as DNA: TGCGCCAGCAGCTCCCAGGGGTCTATAGCCGAGCAGTACTTC.

The chain links TRBV30 to TRBJ2-2, with a weak D call TRBD2 (6 bases). The V gene's germline CDR1 is GTSNPN and CDR2 SVGIG (reference sequence). The length of the CDR3 is 13 residues. V was shortened by 5 bases and J by 2 bases, with 9 bases between the two germline ends. CDR3 sequence: CAWGLSNTGELFF. DNA for the CDR3: TGTGCCTGGGGACTATCTAACACCGGGGAGCTGTTTTTT.

This chain connects TRBV18 to TRBJ2-7; tentatively, D is TRBD2 (6 bases). The V end lost 3 bases, the J end lost 3 bases, and 15 bases lay between the germline ends. The CDR3 loop spans 15 amino acids. CDR1 and CDR2 (germline): KGHSH, LQKENI. CDR3 amino acids: CASSPALGGGYEQYF. The CDR3 DNA follows: TGTGCCAGCTCACCGGCGTTGGGGGGTGGCTACGAGCAGTACTTC.

The chain carries TRBV7-2 and TRBJ1-3; no definite D call. The CDR3 has 17 residues. V was pared by 3 bases and J by 1 base, with 16 bases between. The germline gives CDR1 SGHTA, CDR2 FQGNSA. The DNA for the CDR3 is TGTGCCAGCAGCTTTTTTGTACGGGAGTCTTCTGGAAACACCATATATTTT. It encodes CASSFFVRESSGNTIYF.

The V and J genes are TRBV30 and TRBJ1-6; a weak D match, TRBD1 (6 bases). The CDR3 runs to 18 residues. Trimming pared 2 bases from V and 8 bases from J, leaving 25 bases between. Per the germline V gene, CDR1 is GTSNPN and CDR2 is SVGIG (reference sequence). The CDR3 loop reads CAWSSPPRGRNFYSPLHF. In DNA, the CDR3 is TGTGCCTGGAGTTCTCCCCCCAGGGGCCGGAATTTTTATTCACCCCTCCACTTT.

This clone was seen a few times. The J gene is TRBJ2-1, the V gene TRBV29-1; D uncertain. The CDR3 contains 11 residues. The V end lost 4 bases, the J end lost 10 bases, and 11 bases lay between the germline ends. CDR1 is SQVTM, CDR2 ANQGSEA, per germline. CDR3: CSVGLANEQFF. In nucleotides, the CDR3 is TGCAGCGTTGGTTTGGCAAACGAGCAGTTCTTC.

This sequence joins TRBV5-1 and TRBJ1-6, with D possibly being TRBD1 (5 bases). V gave up 0 bases and J gave up 7 bases, with 17 bases separating them. This CDR3 region has 17 residues. Germline CDR1 and CDR2: SGHRS and YFSETQ. The chain's CDR3 is CASSLVGGATRNSPLHF. Here the CDR3 DNA reads TGCGCCAGCAGCTTGGTCGGGGGTGCTACCAGAAATTCACCCCTCCACTTT.

The chain recombines TRBV27 with TRBJ1-2; 7 positions agree with TRBD1. Germline V gives CDR1 MNHEY, CDR2 SMNVEV (reference sequence). Trimming took 6 bases from V and 3 from J; bases not matched to a gene: 4. This CDR3 region has 13 residues. The CDR3 reads CASSLGQYYGYTF. The DNA of the CDR3 is TGTGCCAGCAGCCTGGGACAGTACTATGGCTACACCTTC.

The chain is built from TRBV6-2 or TRBV6-3 and TRBJ2-1; 13 bases are shared with TRBD2. The CDR3 spans 15 residues. Germline V CDR1 and CDR2: MNHEY, SVGEGT. With 6 bases clipped from V and 8 bases from J, the junction kept 7 bases outside the gene matches. The CDR3 loop reads CASSHTSGGADEQFF. Here the CDR3 DNA reads TGTGCCAGCAGCCACACTAGCGGGGGGGCGGATGAGCAGTTCTTC.